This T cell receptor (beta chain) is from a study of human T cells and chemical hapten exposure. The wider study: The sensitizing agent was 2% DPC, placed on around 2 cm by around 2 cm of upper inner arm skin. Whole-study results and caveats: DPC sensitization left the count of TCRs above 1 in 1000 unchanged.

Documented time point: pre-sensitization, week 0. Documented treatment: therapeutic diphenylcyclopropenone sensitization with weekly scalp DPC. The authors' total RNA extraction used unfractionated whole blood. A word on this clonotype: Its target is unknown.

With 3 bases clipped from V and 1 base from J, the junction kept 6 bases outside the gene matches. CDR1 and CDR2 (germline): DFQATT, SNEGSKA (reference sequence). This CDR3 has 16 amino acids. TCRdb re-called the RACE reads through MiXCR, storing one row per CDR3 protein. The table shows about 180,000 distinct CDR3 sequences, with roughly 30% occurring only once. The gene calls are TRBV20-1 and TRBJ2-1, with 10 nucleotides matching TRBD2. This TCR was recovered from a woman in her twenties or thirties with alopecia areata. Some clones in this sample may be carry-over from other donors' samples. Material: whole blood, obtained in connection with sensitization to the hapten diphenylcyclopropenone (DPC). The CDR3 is CSASASGRVSYNEQFF. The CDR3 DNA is TGCAGTGCTAGCGCTAGCGGGAGAGTTTCCTACAATGAGCAGTTCTTC.